Listed below are T cell receptor beta chains from one sample, sequenced in a study of beta chain features in type 1 diabetes. Profiling relied on immunoSEQ multiplex PCR, and the TCRdb table lists in-frame clones only, not all of them. Here the sample spans over 700,000 clones, roughly 17% being singletons. Material for sequencing was naive CD4+ T cells from blood. Receptors were obtained from a woman between 18 and 30 years old in good health. The CDR3 runs from the conserved cysteine through the conserved F or W. Each record gives: J gene, clone size, V gene, CDR3 length, D gene, CDR3 protein, CDR3 DNA. The D gene is left open where the match is weak. Expanded clones get a size class; other rows say once, few or many, or leave the size out.

>TRBJ2-1|few|TRBV6-5|12|-
CASSAPGDEQFF
TGTGCCAGCAGTGCCCCCGGAGATGAGCAGTTCTTC
>TRBJ2-1|-|TRBV4-3|20|-
CASREEIWGDTGSSYNEQFF
TGCGCCAGCAGGGAAGAGATCTGGGGGGACACCGGGAGCTCCTACAATGAGCAGTTCTTC
>TRBJ2-5|-|TRBV27|15|-
CASSLSFGEKETQYF
TGTGCCAGCAGTTTATCGTTTGGAGAGAAAGAGACCCAGTACTTC
>TRBJ2-7|-|TRBV27|16|-
CASSPLGGGPAYEQYF
TGTGCCAGCAGCCCTCTGGGAGGGGGGCCGGCCTACGAGCAGTACTTC
>TRBJ1-1|-|TRBV28|12|-
CASSLRRGEAFF
TGTGCCAGCAGTTTAAGGAGGGGCGAAGCTTTCTTT
>TRBJ2-7|few|TRBV15|12|-
CATSRDPNEQYF
TGTGCCACCAGCAGAGATCCAAACGAGCAGTACTTC
>TRBJ2-3|few|TRBV28|14|-
CASSSPGAPSTQYF
TGTGCCAGCAGTTCCCCAGGGGCCCCAAGTACGCAGTATTTT
>TRBJ2-1|-|TRBV5-1|14|TRBD1
CASSLDRGLGEQFF
TGCGCCAGCAGCTTGGACAGGGGGCTAGGGGAGCAGTTCTTC
>TRBJ1-3|-|TRBV15|16|-
CATSRDHPGLGNTIYF
TGTGCCACCAGCAGAGATCACCCAGGGTTAGGAAACACCATATATTTT
>TRBJ2-5|-|TRBV7-9|16|-
CASSLEVQGRVETQYF
TGTGCCAGCAGCTTAGAGGTCCAGGGGCGGGTTGAGACCCAGTACTTC
>TRBJ2-1|few|TRBV28|16|-
CASRADQFESYNEQFF
TGTGCCAGCAGGGCCGACCAGTTCGAGTCCTACAATGAGCAGTTCTTC
>TRBJ2-6|-|TRBV7-6|17|-
CASSLYRVFTGANVLTF
TGTGCCAGCAGCTTATACAGGGTGTTCACTGGGGCCAACGTCCTGACTTTC